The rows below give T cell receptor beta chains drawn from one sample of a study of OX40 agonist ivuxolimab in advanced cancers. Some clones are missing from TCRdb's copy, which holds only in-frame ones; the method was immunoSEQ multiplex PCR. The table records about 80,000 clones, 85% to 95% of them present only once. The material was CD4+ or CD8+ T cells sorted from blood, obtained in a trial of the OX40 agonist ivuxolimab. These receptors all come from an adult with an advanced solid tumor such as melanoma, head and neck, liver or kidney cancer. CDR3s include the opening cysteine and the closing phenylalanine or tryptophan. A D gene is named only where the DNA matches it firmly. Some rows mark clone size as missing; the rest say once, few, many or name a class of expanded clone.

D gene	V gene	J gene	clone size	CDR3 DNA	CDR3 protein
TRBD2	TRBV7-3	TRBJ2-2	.	TGTGCCAGCAGCTTGACCGGGACTAGTAAAACCGGGGAGCTGTTTTTT	CASSLTGTSKTGELFF
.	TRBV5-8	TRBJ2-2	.	TGTGCCAGCAGCTTGGCCCAGCGCGATACCGGGGAGCTGTTTTTT	CASSLAQRDTGELFF
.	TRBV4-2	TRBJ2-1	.	TGTGCCAGCAGCCAAGCGACTGGGCCCGGTGAGCAGTTCTTC	CASSQATGPGEQFF
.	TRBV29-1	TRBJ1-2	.	TGCAGCGTTGCCGGTGGCTACACCTTC	CSVAGGYTF
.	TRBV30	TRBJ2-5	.	TGTGCCGTACAGGGAGGTGTTGGGGAGACCCAGTACTTC	CAVQGGVGETQYF
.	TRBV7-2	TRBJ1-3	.	TGTGCCAGCAGCCCGGACCGGACCGCAGGAAACACCATATATTTT	CASSPDRTAGNTIYF
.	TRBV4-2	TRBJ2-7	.	TGTGCCAGCAGCCAAGGGGACGGGTCCTCCTACGAGCAGTACTTC	CASSQGDGSSYEQYF
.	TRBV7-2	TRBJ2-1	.	TGTGCCAGCAACCCCGCCGGCCCCAGCTCCTACAATGAGCAGTTCTTC	CASNPAGPSSYNEQFF
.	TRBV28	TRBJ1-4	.	TGTGCCAGCAGTTACAGGGTTCGGGAAAAACTGTTTTTT	CASSYRVREKLFF
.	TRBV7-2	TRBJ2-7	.	TGTGCCAGCAGCTCCACAGGAACCTACGAGCAGTACTTC	CASSSTGTYEQYF
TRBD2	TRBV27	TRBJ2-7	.	TGTGCCAGCAGTCCACGACTAGCGTTGGCCTACGAGCAGTACTTC	CASSPRLALAYEQYF
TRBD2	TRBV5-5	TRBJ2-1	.	TGTGCCAGCAGCTTGACCCCAGGGAGGGGATGGATCTTC	CASSLTPGRGWIF
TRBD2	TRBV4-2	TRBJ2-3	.	TGTGCCAGCAGCCAAGAGGGGGGGAGGGACACAGATACGCAGTATTTT	CASSQEGGRDTDTQYF
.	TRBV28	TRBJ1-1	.	TGTGCCAGCAGTTTGGGGGACTCTGAAGCTTTCTTT	CASSLGDSEAFF
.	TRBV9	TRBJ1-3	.	TGTGCCAGCAGCCAAGGACGGAGCTCTGGAAACACCATATATTTT	CASSQGRSSGNTIYF
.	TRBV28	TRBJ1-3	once	TGTGCCAGCGATACAATCCGCCGGACAGTCCTCTCTGGAAACACCATATATTTT	CASDTIRRTVLSGNTIYF
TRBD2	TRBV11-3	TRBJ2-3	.	TGTGCCAGCAGCTTAGGAGGCCTAGCGGGAGTGGGCCCAGATACGCAGTATTTT	CASSLGGLAGVGPDTQYF
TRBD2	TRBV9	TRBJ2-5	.	TGTGCCAGCAGCGTAGCTTCCGGGACTAGCGGGAGAGGGGAGACCCAGTACTTC	CASSVASGTSGRGETQYF
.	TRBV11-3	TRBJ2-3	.	TGTGCCAGCAGCTTAGTCCCCCTCACAGATACGCAGTATTTT	CASSLVPLTDTQYF
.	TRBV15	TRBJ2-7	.	TGTGCCACCAGCAGAGACACGGGACACGAGCAGTACTTC	CATSRDTGHEQYF
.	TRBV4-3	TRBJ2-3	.	TGCGCCAGCAGCCAAGATACCGGGGGTGGATACTCTAGCACAGATACGCAGTATTTT	CASSQDTGGGYSSTDTQYF
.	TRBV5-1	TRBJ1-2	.	TGCGCCAGCAGCCAGTCCTCAGGAGCCTATGGCTACACCTTC	CASSQSSGAYGYTF
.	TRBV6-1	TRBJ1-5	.	TGTGCCAGCAGAGGGGGGACAAGGGTCTCGCCCCAGCATTTT	CASRGGTRVSPQHF
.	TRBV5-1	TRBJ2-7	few	TGCGCCAGCGGGGAAGGAAGGCTACCCTACGAGCAGTACTTC	CASGEGRLPYEQYF
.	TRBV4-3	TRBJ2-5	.	TGCGCCAGCAGCCCAACAGGGCGCGAGACCCAGTACTTC	CASSPTGRETQYF
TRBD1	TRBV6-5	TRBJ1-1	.	TGTGCCAGCAGTTACGAGGGGGCATTTGGAACTGAAGCTTTCTTT	CASSYEGAFGTEAFF
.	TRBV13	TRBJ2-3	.	TGTGCCAGCAGCGCCCTCACAGATACGCAGTATTTT	CASSALTDTQYF
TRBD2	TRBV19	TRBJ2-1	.	TGTGCCAGTCGACTAGCGGGAAAGGATGAGCAGTTCTTC	CASRLAGKDEQFF
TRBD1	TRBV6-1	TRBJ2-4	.	TGTGCCAGCACCCAGGACAGGGGGAAAAACATTCAGTACTTC	CASTQDRGKNIQYF
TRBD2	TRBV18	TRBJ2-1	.	TGTGCCACTTCTCAGCGGGAGGGGAATGAGCAGTTCTTC	CATSQREGNEQFF
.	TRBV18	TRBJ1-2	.	TGTGCCAGCTCACCACCGGGCAGGGTTTATGGCTACACCTTC	CASSPPGRVYGYTF
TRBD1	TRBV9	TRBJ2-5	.	TGTGCCAGCAGCGTGGGGACAGGGGTGGAGACCCAGTACTTC	CASSVGTGVETQYF